This T cell receptor beta chain came from a study of identical twins. Points from the study as a whole: Carriage of fewer insertions was seen in abundant cord blood beta clonotypes, whereas memory repertoires showed none.

The germline V gene has CDR1 SQVTM and CDR2 ANQGSEA. There are 14 residues in the CDR3. Trimming at V came to 2 bases and at J to 10 bases, leaving 11 bases not matched to a gene. Regarding this clonotype: Its antigen is still unknown.

Template switching added a universal primer site; cDNA carried unique molecular identifiers. TCRdb analysed the 5' RACE reads with MiXCR anew, one entry per CDR3 protein. This table has 750,000 to 950,000 distinct CDR3 sequences, 9% to 15% appearing once. In addition, the sample was reused for a study of yellow fever vaccine responses in identical twins.

The V call is TRBV29-1, the J call TRBJ2-1, with 7 bases aligning to TRBD1. Sequencing was carried out using PBMCs. The TCR sequence derives from a woman aged 18-29 years in good health. Written as DNA, the CDR3 is TGCAGCGTTGAATCTTTTCGACAGGGAGAAGAGCAGTTCTTC. This codes for CSVESFRQGEEQFF.